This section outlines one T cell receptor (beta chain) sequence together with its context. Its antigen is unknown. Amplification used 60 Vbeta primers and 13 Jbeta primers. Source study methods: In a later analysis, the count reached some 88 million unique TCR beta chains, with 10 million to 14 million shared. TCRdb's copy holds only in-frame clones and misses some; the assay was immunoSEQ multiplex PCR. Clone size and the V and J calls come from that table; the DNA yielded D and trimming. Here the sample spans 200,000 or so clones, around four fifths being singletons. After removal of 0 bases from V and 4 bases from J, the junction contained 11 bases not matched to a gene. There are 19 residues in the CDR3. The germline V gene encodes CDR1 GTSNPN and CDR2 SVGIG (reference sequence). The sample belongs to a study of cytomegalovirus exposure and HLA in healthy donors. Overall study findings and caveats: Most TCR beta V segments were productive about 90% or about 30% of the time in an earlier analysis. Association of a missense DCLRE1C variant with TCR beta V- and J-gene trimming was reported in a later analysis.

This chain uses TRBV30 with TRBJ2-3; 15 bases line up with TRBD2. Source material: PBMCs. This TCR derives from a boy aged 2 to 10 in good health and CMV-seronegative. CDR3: CAWSVRRTSGRAVPDTQYF. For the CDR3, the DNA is TGTGCCTGGAGTGTAAGGCGGACTAGCGGGAGGGCCGTCCCAGATACGCAGTATTTT.